The clone carrying this TCR beta chain was counted between two and nine times. Its target is unknown. With random hexamers, reverse transcription was performed on roughly 0.5 to 1 ug of RNA. Coverage of TCR beta CDR3 amplification by immunoSEQ multiplex PCR extended to 54 Vbeta and 13 Jbeta. TCRdb analysed the immunoSEQ multiplex PCR reads with MiXCR anew, one entry per CDR3 protein. The sample consists of roughly 300,000 distinct CDR3 sequences, roughly 84% of them appearing once. The sample belongs to a study of CD8 T cells in Susac syndrome. Study-wide results and limits: In its TCR sequencing and HLA analysis, the study acknowledged that the number of individuals was relatively small.

CD8+ and CD4+ T cells taken from blood had their TCR beta sequenced. Trimming shortened V by 2 bases and J by 3 bases, and 12 bases separated the two germline ends. The V gene's germline CDR1 is SGDLS and CDR2 YYNGEE. This CDR3 is 14 amino acids long. The sequence came from a human donor with multiple sclerosis. The sample taken for sequencing was CD8+ T cells from PBMCs. The chain has TRBV9 and TRBJ2-7, with D possibly TRBD2 on 5 matching bases. Written as DNA, the CDR3 is TGTGCCAGCAGCGTTTCGGGATTGGACTACGAGCAGTACTTC. This encodes CASSVSGLDYEQYF.